There are a few counts of the clone carrying this TCR beta chain. Its target is unknown. This sample was included in a study of T cells after yellow fever vaccination. Study as a whole: Where fractions had low cell numbers, libraries were prepared from them with the SMART-Seq v4 Ultra Low Input RNA kit.

V gave up 3 bases and J gave up 6 bases; unmatched junction bases: 10. The CDR3 contains 16 residues. CDR1 and CDR2 from the germline V gene are SGHRS and YFSETQ. 5'RACE template switching generated TCR cDNA, adding a universal primer site and UMIs. TCRdb analysed the 5' RACE reads with MiXCR anew, one entry per CDR3 protein. In the table there are about 320,000 distinct CDR3 sequences, roughly 10% of which are singletons. Study-level results: Abundant contaminating clonotypes from the bulk population could appear in FACS-sorted repertoires.

The material was CD4+ T cells sorted from PBMCs, obtained 45 days after the yellow fever booster vaccination. This chain joins TRBV5-1 and TRBJ2-2; TRBD1 matches at 8 bases. This clonotype originated in a man in his late teens or twenties who received the YFV17D yellow fever vaccine. CDR3 sequence reads: CASSSPQTGEAGELFF. DNA of the CDR3: TGCGCCAGCAGCTCCCCCCAGACAGGGGAAGCCGGGGAGCTGTTTTTT. The full variable domain, rest sourced from reference TRBV5-1 and TRBJ2-2, is KAGVTQTPRYLIKTRGQQVTLSCSPISGHRSVSWYQQTPGQGLQFLFEYFSETQRNKGNFPGRFSGRQFSNSRSEMNVSTLELGDSALYLCASSSPQTGEAGELFFGEGSRLTVL.